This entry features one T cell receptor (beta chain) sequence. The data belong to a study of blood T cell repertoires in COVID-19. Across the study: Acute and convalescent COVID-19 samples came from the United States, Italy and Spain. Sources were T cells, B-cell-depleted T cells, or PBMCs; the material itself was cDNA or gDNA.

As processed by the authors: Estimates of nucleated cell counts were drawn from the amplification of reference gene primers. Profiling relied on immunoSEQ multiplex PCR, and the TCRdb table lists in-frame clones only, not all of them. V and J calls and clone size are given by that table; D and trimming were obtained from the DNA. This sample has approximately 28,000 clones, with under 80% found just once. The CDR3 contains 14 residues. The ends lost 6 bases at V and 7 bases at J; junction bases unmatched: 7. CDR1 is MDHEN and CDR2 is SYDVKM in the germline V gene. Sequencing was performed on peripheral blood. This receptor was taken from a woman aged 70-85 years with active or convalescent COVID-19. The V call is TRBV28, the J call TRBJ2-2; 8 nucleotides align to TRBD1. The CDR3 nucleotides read TGTGCCAGCAGAAAAACAGGGGGTTACGGGGAGCTGTTTTTT. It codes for CASRKTGGYGELFF. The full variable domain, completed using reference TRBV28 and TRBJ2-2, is DVKVTQSSRYLVKRTGEKVFLECVQDMDHENMFWYRQDPGLGLRLIYFSYDVKMKEKGDIPEGYSVSREKKERFSLILESASTNQTSMYLCASRKTGGYGELFFGEGSRLTVL.